This T cell receptor (beta chain) was recovered during a study of cytomegalovirus exposure and HLA in healthy donors. Study conclusions and caveats: Later work associated 16,951 TCR beta sequences with HLA alleles at 0.05 false discovery rate.

Regarding this clone: Its specificity is unknown.

The CDR3 extends over 15 amino acids. V gave up 4 bases and J gave up 5 bases; unmatched junction bases: 7. The germline V gene has CDR1 SGDLS and CDR2 YYNGEE. The primer mix had 60 Vbeta and 13 Jbeta primers. TCRdb's table, derived via immunoSEQ multiplex PCR, lists solely in-frame clones and lacks some. Among more than 95,000 clones listed, over 60% were seen once. The chain carries TRBV9 and TRBJ2-2, with TRBD2 matching 8 bases. The receptor was isolated from a woman younger than 35 in good health and CMV-seropositive. The sequenced sample was PBMCs. CDR3 in DNA: TGTGCCAGCAGCTTAAGCGGGAGTCGAACCGGGGAGCTGTTTTTT. Its protein product is CASSLSGSRTGELFF.